These 30 T cell receptor beta chains were sequenced from one sample in a study of regulatory T cells in long-lasting Graves disease. Building of the TCR beta libraries involved iRepertoire HTBI primers and Arm-PCR of CDR3 regions. Each CDR3 protein gets one entry after TCRdb re-called the multiplex PCR reads with MiXCR. The sample records roughly 420,000 distinct CDR3 sequences, 16% being singletons. Time point: newly diagnosed GD, antithyroid drugs for less than 3 months. The TCR library was made from RNA extracted from PBMCs. The sample was also linked to a second study, of T cells in Graves' hyperthyroidism and ophthalmopathy.

The sequencing used peripheral blood mononuclear cells (PBMCs), collected at new diagnosis, from a patient treated with antithyroid drugs. All receptors derive from a woman aged 25-40 years with Graves disease.

This clonotype was observed many times. This chain links TRBV27 with TRBJ1-5; D remains unclear. Trimming shortened V by 6 bases and J by 2 bases, and 8 bases separated the two germline ends. The CDR3 is 13 residues long. Germline assignment: CDR1 MNHEY and CDR2 SMNVEV (reference sequence). Here the CDR3 reads CASSTWGNQPQHF. The DNA for the CDR3 is TGTGCCAGCAGCACCTGGGGCAATCAGCCCCAGCATTTT.

This clonotype was detected ten times or more. This chain uses TRBV11-2 with TRBJ2-1; D gene uncertain. The CDR3 covers 14 residues. Between the trimmed V and J ends, which lost 1 base and 0 bases, there was a span of 4 bases. Germline-derived CDR1 and CDR2 are SGHAT and FQNNGV. The CDR3: CASSLVRSYNEQFF. CDR3 nucleotides: TGTGCCAGCAGCTTAGTTCGCTCCTACAATGAGCAGTTCTTC.

This clonotype was detected many times. V is TRBV12-3 or TRBV12-4 and J is TRBJ2-2, with D possibly being TRBD2 (6 bases). V dropped 3 bases and J dropped 6 bases, with 14 bases sitting between them. This CDR3 is 15 amino acids long. The CDR3 sequence: CASSLVGGRAGELFF. In DNA, the CDR3 is TGTGCCAGCAGTTTGGTGGGAGGAAGGGCCGGGGAGCTGTTTTTT.

The gene calls are TRBV7-9 and TRBJ2-7; tentatively, D is TRBD1 (7 bases). CDR1 SEHNR and CDR2 FQNEAQ come from the germline V gene (reference sequence). V lost 6 bases, J lost 3 bases, and 21 bases lay in between. This CDR3 comprises 16 residues. The CDR3 protein is CASRPMGGAGGYEQYF. The CDR3 DNA sequence: TGTGCCAGCAGACCAATGGGGGGCGCAGGGGGCTACGAGCAGTACTTC. The full variable domain, in which reference TRBV7-9 and TRBJ2-7 provide the parts outside the CDR3, is DTGVSQNPRHKITKRGQNVTFRCDPISEHNRLYWYRQTLGQGPEFLTYFQNEAQLEKSRLLSDRFSAERPKGSFSTLEIQRTEQGDSAMYLCASRPMGGAGGYEQYFGPGTRLTVT.

This clonotype occurred a few times. CDR3 sequence: CASSLWSQGAEAFF. In DNA, the CDR3 is TGTGCCAGCAGCTTATGGTCTCAGGGGGCCGAAGCTTTCTTT. This sequence joins TRBV11-2 and TRBJ1-1; 8 bases map to TRBD1. There are 14 residues in the CDR3. The germline gives CDR1 SGHAT, CDR2 FQNNGV. V was clipped by 2 bases and J by 8 bases; unmatched bases: 7.

This clonotype has more than one count but fewer than ten. V is TRBV20-1 and J is TRBJ2-7; possible D gene TRBD1, 5 bases. CDR1 is DFQATT, CDR2 SNEGSKA, per germline (reference sequence). The ends were cut back, 5 bases at V and 2 bases at J, with 10 bases in the middle. This CDR3 contains 12 residues. This chain's CDR3 is CSAPRRAYEQYF. The CDR3 bases are TGCAGTGCTCCTCGCAGGGCCTACGAGCAGTACTTC.

The rearrangement links TRBV14 to TRBJ1-4; D gene uncertain. Germline V lookup: CDR1 SGHDN, CDR2 FVKESK. The CDR3 has 15 residues. Deletions cut 4 bases from V and 3 bases from J, with 12 bases between. CDR3 amino acids: CASSPQIGPNEKLFF. CDR3 DNA: TGTGCCAGCAGCCCCCAGATAGGACCTAATGAAAAACTGTTTTTT.

This clonotype appeared many times. J is TRBJ1-1 and V is TRBV3-1; 10 positions match TRBD1. CDR1 and CDR2 from the germline V gene are LGHDT and YNNKEL (reference sequence). The CDR3 runs 13 residues. V lost 6 bases and J lost 4; bases outside the gene matches: 2. CDR3 sequence (DNA): TGTGCCAGCAGGAGGGACAGGGGCACTGAAGCTTTCTTT. Translating gives CASRRDRGTEAFF.

The J gene is TRBJ2-1, the V gene TRBV6-2 or TRBV6-3; 7 bases map to TRBD1. CDR1 and CDR2 from the germline V gene are MNHEY and SVGEGT. This CDR3 comprises 18 residues. The J segment lost 1 base and the V segment lost 0 bases, leaving 9 bases of the junction unmatched. The CDR3 spells CASSYSKTTGASYNEQFF. The CDR3, as DNA: TGTGCCAGCAGTTACTCAAAAACCACAGGGGCTTCCTACAATGAGCAGTTCTTC.

This clonotype was detected ten times or more. This chain uses TRBV12-3 or TRBV12-4 with TRBJ1-4; D remains unclear. Deletions cut 6 bases from V and 5 bases from J, with 7 bases between. The CDR3 sequence is 12 residues long. DNA for the CDR3: TGTGCCAGCAGACGACAAAATGAAAAACTGTTTTTT. It specifies CASRRQNEKLFF.

The CDR3 here is CASSTGGQHNSPLHF. CDR3 sequence (DNA): TGTGCCAGCTCAACCGGGGGACAGCATAATTCACCCCTCCACTTT. The chain links TRBV18 to TRBJ1-6; 7 bases are a match to TRBD1. The CDR3 is 15 residues long. The junction had 6 bases not matched to a gene; V was cut back by 5 bases and J by 5 bases. The germline V gene encodes CDR1 KGHSH and CDR2 LQKENI.

About this clonotype itself: A much larger clone differs by one base, so this may be a read error. The chain is built from TRBV18 and TRBJ2-5; 8 bases align to TRBD2. With 7 bases clipped from V and 3 bases from J, the junction kept 7 bases outside the gene matches. The CDR3 extends over 14 amino acids. Germline V gene lookup returns CDR1 KGHSH and CDR2 LQKENI. Here the CDR3 reads CASCLPGLEETQYF. CDR3 coding DNA: TGTGCCAGCTGCCTCCCGGGACTAGAAGAGACCCAGTACTTC.

This clonotype was observed at least ten times. CDR3 nucleotide sequence: TGTGCCACCAGTCGTTCGTCCAGCGGGAGCCTTAATGAGCAGTTCTTC. It yields the protein CATSRSSSGSLNEQFF. The V and J genes are TRBV24-1 and TRBJ2-1; 8 nucleotides match TRBD2. The CDR3 has 16 residues. The junction had 13 bases not matched to a gene; V was cut back by 6 bases and J by 7 bases. CDR1 and CDR2 (germline): KGHDR, SFDVKD.

In its sample, this clonotype was seen many times. The CDR3 loop is CASSPFSGGRGKMETQYF. CDR3 bases: TGTGCCAGCAGCCCGTTCTCAGGGGGCCGGGGTAAGATGGAGACCCAGTACTTC. V is TRBV11-2 and J is TRBJ2-5; 8 nucleotides match TRBD1. V trimming: 5 bases; J trimming: 5 bases; junction bases outside the gene matches: 19. Germline V gives CDR1 SGHAT, CDR2 FQNNGV. CDR3 length equals 18 residues.

The chain employs TRBV29-1 and TRBJ2-3; the match to TRBD1 covers 9 bases. The germline V gene encodes CDR1 SQVTM and CDR2 ANQGSEA. The CDR3 contains 15 residues. The V gene end was trimmed by 4 bases and the J gene end by 3 bases; junction bases not matched to a gene: 8. The CDR3 loop is CSVAGGTGTTDTQYF. CDR3 in DNA: TGCAGCGTTGCAGGCGGGACAGGGACGACAGATACGCAGTATTTT.

Comment on this clonotype: It may be a read error: a sequence one base away is much more abundant. The chain employs TRBV28 and TRBJ2-7, with 7 bases that match TRBD2. The germline CDR1 and CDR2 sequences are MDHEN and SYDVKM. The CDR3 totals 15 residues. CDR3 sequence (DNA): TGTGCCGGCAGACCCCGGGGTAGCGGGTCTTACGAGCAGTACTTC. Translated: CAGRPRGSGSYEQYF.

This clonotype was seen only a few times. The chain joins TRBV20-1 to TRBJ1-2; 9 nucleotides agree with TRBD1. V dropped 1 base and J dropped 8; count of bases not matched to a gene: 17. CDR1 and CDR2 (germline): DFQATT, SNEGSKA (reference sequence). This CDR3 is 17 amino acids long. For the CDR3, the DNA is TGCAGTGCTAGAGGATACGCTCCGGGACAGGGTTCATTCGGCTACACCTTC. Encoded protein: CSARGYAPGQGSFGYTF.

There are many counts of this clonotype. The V gene is TRBV24-1, the J gene TRBJ2-1; 10 bases align to TRBD2. V gave up 4 bases and J gave up 0 bases; unmatched junction bases: 5. The CDR3 has 17 residues. Per germline, CDR1 KGHDR and CDR2 SFDVKD. CDR3 nucleotides: TGTGCCACCAGTGACGCTAGCGGGAGAAGCTCCTACAATGAGCAGTTCTTC. It codes for CATSDASGRSSYNEQFF.

This clonotype was seen repeatedly, ten times or more. V gene TRBV12-3 or TRBV12-4 combines with J gene TRBJ1-6; TRBD1 might be the D (5 bases). This CDR3 spans 17 amino acids. V was pared by 6 bases and J by 3 bases, with 18 bases between. CDR3 sequence: CASRGGVRANYNSPLHF. The CDR3 nucleotides read TGTGCCAGCAGAGGAGGCGTCAGGGCAAACTATAATTCACCCCTCCACTTT.

The J gene is TRBJ2-3, the V gene TRBV20-1; D is unresolved. Trimming removed 5 bases from V and 8 bases from J, with 20 bases in between. The CDR3 contains 14 residues. The germline V gene has CDR1 DFQATT and CDR2 SNEGSKA (reference sequence). The CDR3: CSAPRLAAGGTQYF. The CDR3 DNA follows: TGCAGTGCTCCCCGACTGGCCGCCGGTGGTACGCAGTATTTT.

This clonotype appeared many times. The rearrangement uses TRBV7-8 and TRBJ2-5; TRBD2 agrees at 12 bases. This CDR3 is 17 amino acids long. The germline gives CDR1 SGHVS, CDR2 FQNEAQ. J gave up 5 bases and V 5 bases, and 12 bases lay outside the gene matches. CDR3 amino acids: CASSPEGLAGRGETQYF. The CDR3 DNA is TGTGCCAGCAGCCCAGAAGGACTAGCGGGAAGGGGGGAGACCCAGTACTTC.

The table lists this clonotype with many counts. The gene calls are TRBV10-3 and TRBJ2-1; possibly TRBD2 for D (5 bases). This CDR3 spans 16 amino acids. The germline V gene encodes CDR1 ENHRY and CDR2 SYGVKD. V was pared by 2 bases and J by 6 bases, with 17 bases between. The CDR3 loop is CAISEEDLSRGNEQFF. The CDR3 nucleotides are TGTGCCATCAGTGAGGAAGACCTAAGTCGGGGCAATGAGCAGTTCTTC.

In this sample, this clonotype turned up a few times. CDR3 nucleotides: TGTGCCACCAGCAGAGTATCACCGCCTGACTATAGCAATCAGCCCCAGCATTTT. Encoded protein: CATSRVSPPDYSNQPQHF. The chain recombines TRBV15 with TRBJ1-5, with no clear D. This CDR3 comprises 18 residues. Trimming stripped 1 base from V and 0 bases from J, with 16 bases between. The germline V gene encodes CDR1 LNHNV and CDR2 YYDKDF (reference sequence).

This clonotype was counted many times. The chain recombines TRBV20-1 with TRBJ1-5; TRBD1 is a possible D gene (6 bases). Trimming took off 3 bases at V and 6 bases at J, with 15 bases between the two ends. The germline V gene encodes CDR1 DFQATT and CDR2 SNEGSKA (reference sequence). The CDR3 contains 14 residues. DNA for the CDR3: TGCAGTGCTAGCTATCTGGGGGCTTCTCAGCCCCAGCATTTT. Translation gives CSASYLGASQPQHF.

This clonotype was found many times. The chain joins TRBV4-2 to TRBJ2-3; D remains unclear. This CDR3 is built from 16 residues. Germline loops: CDR1 LGHNA, CDR2 YNFKEQ. Trimming shortened V by 0 bases and J by 0 bases, and 10 bases separated the two germline ends. The CDR3 DNA follows: TGTGCCAGCAGCCAAGATGGCAGCGTAAGCACAGATACGCAGTATTTT. The encoded protein is CASSQDGSVSTDTQYF.

This chain uses TRBV7-9 with TRBJ2-1; the D is unclear. Germline loops: CDR1 SEHNR, CDR2 FQNEAQ (reference sequence). The CDR3 consists of 15 residues. The V and J ends lost 1 base and 4 bases respectively, with 11 bases between them. The CDR3 nucleotides read TGTGCCAGCAGCTTAGTTACACGGAATTACAATGAGCAGTTCTTC. Amino acids: CASSLVTRNYNEQFF.

This clonotype was found a few times. CDR3 bases: TGTGCCAGCAGACCCCCAACGAGCGGGGAGCTGTTTTTT. It specifies CASRPPTSGELFF. The chain couples TRBV6-2 or TRBV6-3 to TRBJ2-2; D uncertain. Trimming took 6 bases from V and 7 from J, leaving 12 bases between them. Germline CDR1 reads MNHEY; CDR2 reads SVGEGT. The CDR3 runs 13 residues.

The V call is TRBV5-1, the J call TRBJ2-7; a possible D gene is TRBD1 (7 bases). The V gene's germline CDR1 is SGHRS and CDR2 YFSETQ. Trimming removed 1 base at V and 3 bases at J, with 20 bases between. This CDR3 has 17 residues. The CDR3 nucleotides are TGCGCCAGCAGCTTGACTATGACAGGGAGGTTCGGCTACGAGCAGTACTTC. Translation: CASSLTMTGRFGYEQYF.

This clonotype was found many times. The chain combines TRBV7-2 with TRBJ1-2; 7 bases are a match to TRBD1. From germline, CDR1 is SGHTA and CDR2 FQGNSA. V was clipped by 4 bases and J by 8 bases; unmatched bases: 7. The length of the CDR3 is 13 residues. CDR3 DNA: TGTGCCAGCAGCTCAGATTACAGGGGCGGCTACACCTTC. Translated: CASSSDYRGGYTF.

This clonotype was counted ten times or more. This chain links TRBV28 with TRBJ2-3; 8 bases are shared with TRBD2. Germline V gene lookup returns CDR1 MDHEN and CDR2 SYDVKM. The CDR3 is made up of 19 amino acids. The V and J ends lost 4 bases and 6 bases, in that order; junction bases with no gene match: 21. CDR3 bases: TGTGCCAGCAGTTCCCCCCTCGTAGGTAGCGGGAAAGGTTTGGATACGCAGTATTTT. It translates to CASSSPLVGSGKGLDTQYF.